This T cell receptor beta chain originates from a study of blood T cell repertoires in COVID-19. Libraries were prepared by immunoSEQ multiplex PCR; TCRdb keeps only in-frame clonotypes and omits some of them. This sample has tens of thousands of clones, with about 90% found just once. This CDR3 has 14 residues. Between the trimmed V and J ends, which lost 3 bases and 0 bases, there was a span of 6 bases. The germline gives CDR1 SGHVS, CDR2 FQNEAQ. Sequenced sample: peripheral blood. This rearrangement joins TRBV7-8 to TRBJ1-5; D not resolved. The clonotype originates from a man aged 55-75 years with active COVID-19. The CDR3 loop reads CASSFVYSNQPQHF. Written as DNA, the CDR3 is TGTGCCAGCAGCTTTGTCTATAGCAATCAGCCCCAGCATTTT.